Following are 26 T cell receptor beta chains from one sample sequenced in a study of control samples from healthy donors and cancer patients. Sequenced by immunoSEQ multiplex PCR; TCRdb stores in-frame clones only, minus some. In the table there are around 70,000 clones, 85% to 95% of which are singletons. The specimen was blood. The receptors were sampled from a woman aged 25 to 39 in good health.

The chain is built from TRBV18 and TRBJ1-1, with 10 bases fitting TRBD1. The CDR3 runs 15 residues. V lost 2 bases, J lost 2 bases, and 2 bases stayed unmatched. Germline V lookup: CDR1 KGHSH, CDR2 LQKENI. CDR3 DNA: TGTGCCAGCTCACCAGGGACAGGGGCTAACACTGAAGCTTTCTTT. Residues: CASSPGTGANTEAFF.

The chain employs TRBV7-2 and TRBJ1-1, with D possibly being TRBD1 (5 bases). CDR1 is SGHTA, CDR2 FQGNSA, per germline. The CDR3 covers 15 residues. The V end lost 5 bases, the J end lost 1 base, and 14 bases lay between the germline ends. The CDR3 DNA follows: TGTGCCAGCAGCCCCCACCAGGGTCAGAACACTGAAGCTTTCTTT. Protein: CASSPHQGQNTEAFF.

This chain joins TRBV3-1 (or the pseudogene TRBV3-2) and TRBJ1-5, with no clear D. CDR1 is LGHDT, CDR2 YNNKEL, per germline (reference sequence). The CDR3 length is 14 residues. Trimming took off 1 base at V and 1 base at J, with 5 bases between the two ends. The CDR3 nucleotides are TGTGCCAGCAGCCAAGTTCAAAGCAATCAGCCCCAGCATTTT. This translates into CASSQVQSNQPQHF.

The chain links TRBV5-4 to TRBJ2-7; a weak D match, TRBD1 (6 bases). This CDR3 spans 14 amino acids. The germline V gene has CDR1 SGHNT and CDR2 YYREEE (reference sequence). The V gene lost 3 bases and the J gene lost 2 bases, with 12 bases spanning the gap. The CDR3 DNA reads as TGTGCCAGCAGCTCGCGGGCAGGGGCCTACGAGCAGTACGTC. This sequence encodes CASSSRAGAYEQYV.

The DNA for the CDR3 is TGTGCCAGCAGGTTAAGCAAGGAACTTAGGACTGAAGCTTTCTTT. It translates to CASRLSKELRTEAFF. The chain recombines TRBV13 with TRBJ1-1; D not resolved. With 6 bases removed from V and 5 bases from J, the gap between germline ends came to 19 bases. The CDR3 has 15 residues. Germline loops: CDR1 PRHDT, CDR2 FYEKMQ (reference sequence).

The V call is TRBV5-6, the J call TRBJ2-7, with 8 bases lining up with TRBD1. CDR1 is SGHDT, CDR2 YYEEEE, per germline. This CDR3 region has 16 residues. V gave up 2 bases and J gave up 1 base; unmatched junction bases: 8. This CDR3 is CASSFGRDRFSYEQYV. The CDR3 nucleotides read TGTGCCAGCAGCTTCGGACGGGACAGGTTTTCCTACGAGCAGTACGTC.

The V call is TRBV5-4, the J call TRBJ1-3, with 8 bases fitting TRBD1. J gave up 8 bases and V 5 bases, and 15 bases lay outside the gene matches. This CDR3 region has 16 residues. Germline V lookup: CDR1 SGHNT, CDR2 YYREEE (reference sequence). CDR3 coding DNA: TGTGCCAGCAGTTTTGGACAGGGAAATCTACGTGACACCATATATTTT. Encoded protein: CASSFGQGNLRDTIYF.

A remark on this clone: No conserved phenylalanine or tryptophan ends this CDR3, so it is likely a read error. The chain's CDR3 is CASSYNGGYTL. As DNA, the CDR3 is TGTGCCAGCAGTTATAACGGGGGATACACCCTC. The chain links TRBV6-5 to TRBJ1-2; a weak D match, TRBD1 (5 bases). The CDR3 contains 11 residues. Trimming stripped 3 bases from V and 11 bases from J, with 10 bases between. Germline V CDR1 and CDR2: MNHEY, SVGAGI.

The chain carries TRBV2 and TRBJ1-2; no reliable D call. The CDR3 has 15 amino acids. Germline values: CDR1 SNHLY, CDR2 FYNNEI. Trimming took off 7 bases at V and 2 bases at J, with 17 bases between the two ends. CDR3 amino acids: CASNAIGGLNYGYTF. In DNA, the CDR3 is TGTGCCAGCAACGCGATTGGAGGGTTGAACTATGGCTACACCTTC.

This clone was seen a single time. The chain links TRBV12-3 or TRBV12-4 to TRBJ2-3; TRBD1 aligns across 7 bases. V shed 5 bases, J shed 3 bases, and the junction held 2 bases outside the gene matches. This CDR3 spans 13 amino acids. As DNA, the CDR3 is TGTGCCAGCAGTGGACAGGTTACAGATACGCAGTATTTT. It is translated as CASSGQVTDTQYF.

The V and J genes are TRBV29-1 and TRBJ2-5; D gene ambiguous. Deletions cut 1 base from V and 3 bases from J, with 12 bases between. This CDR3 is 14 amino acids long. Germline CDR1 reads SQVTM; CDR2 reads ANQGSEA. The CDR3 loop reads CSVEVVPTEETQYF. The CDR3 DNA sequence: TGCAGCGTTGAAGTGGTACCTACAGAAGAGACCCAGTACTTC.

The chain has TRBV23-1 and TRBJ2-5; D uncertain. TRBV23-1 is known as an ORF, though its function is uncertain. This CDR3 spans 14 amino acids. V was clipped by 2 bases and J by 4 bases, with 11 bases between them. The CDR3 is CASSQQEPLETQYF. The CDR3 bases are TGCGCCAGCAGTCAACAGGAGCCTCTAGAGACCCAGTACTTC.

This clone was seen a single time. V usage is TRBV15 and J usage is TRBJ1-2; D is undetermined. The CDR3 length is 14 residues. Deletions cut 4 bases from V and 3 bases from J, with 12 bases between. Per germline, CDR1 LNHNV and CDR2 YYDKDF (reference sequence). The CDR3 sequence: CATSNIHPDYGYTF. The CDR3 nucleotides are TGTGCCACCAGCAATATCCACCCGGACTATGGCTACACCTTC.

The chain has TRBV4-1 and TRBJ2-3; no reliable D call. V shed 4 bases and J shed 2 bases, with 7 bases lying between them. Germline V gene data show CDR1 as MGHRA and CDR2 as YSYEKL. This CDR3 contains 13 residues. The CDR3 sequence is CASSLAPTDTQYF. The DNA of the CDR3 is TGCGCCAGCAGCCTAGCACCCACAGATACGCAGTATTTT.

Of note for this clone: In the same sample, other DNA sequences code for this CDR3. The chain couples TRBV27 to TRBJ1-5, with 7 bases that match TRBD1. J lost 4 bases, V lost 4 bases, and 4 bases had no gene match. Germline CDR1 reads MNHEY; CDR2 reads SMNVEV (reference sequence). There are 14 residues in the CDR3. In DNA, the CDR3 is TGTGCCAGCAGTTCCCAGGGGGGGAATCAGCCCCAGCATTTT. Its translation is CASSSQGGNQPQHF.

This clone was observed a few times. This chain connects TRBV29-1 to TRBJ1-1, with 12 bases fitting TRBD1. V shed 4 bases, J shed 9 bases, and the junction held 15 bases outside the gene matches. Germline-derived CDR1 and CDR2 are SQVTM and ANQGSEA. The CDR3 is 16 amino acids. CDR3 region: CSVAGTGGVGASQAFF. As DNA, the CDR3 is TGCAGCGTTGCAGGGACAGGGGGCGTAGGGGCTAGCCAAGCTTTCTTT.

The rearrangement joins TRBV6-5 to TRBJ1-1, with 8 bases that match TRBD1. The CDR3 totals 15 residues. J lost 0 bases, V lost 3 bases, and 3 bases had no gene match. In germline, CDR1 is MNHEY, CDR2 SVGAGI. CDR3 residues: CASSYDRGMNTEAFF. As DNA, the CDR3 is TGTGCCAGCAGTTATGACAGGGGAATGAACACTGAAGCTTTCTTT.

The CDR3 region has the DNA TGTGCCAGCAGCTTGGTTAGGAGCAATGAAAAACTGTTTTTT. Encoded protein: CASSLVRSNEKLFF. V gene TRBV5-6 combines with J gene TRBJ1-4; the D is unclear. Germline CDR1 SGHDT, CDR2 YYEEEE. The V gene lost 0 bases and the J gene lost 5 bases, with 8 bases spanning the gap. The CDR3 sequence is 14 residues long.

The V and J genes are TRBV2 and TRBJ1-2; D is unclear. CDR1 SNHLY and CDR2 FYNNEI come from the germline V gene. This CDR3 has 14 residues. Trimming took off 0 bases at V and 4 bases at J, with 9 bases between the two ends. CDR3 region: CASSEALLRYGYTF. Here the CDR3 DNA reads TGTGCCAGCAGTGAAGCGCTGCTTCGCTATGGCTACACCTTC.

The chain recombines TRBV6-5 with TRBJ1-4; the D gene is possibly TRBD1 (5 bases). Germline CDR1 reads MNHEY; CDR2 reads SVGAGI. V was cut by 0 bases and J by 8 bases, with 13 bases left in between. The CDR3 length is 15 residues. The CDR3 protein is CASSYSGGIREKLFF. The CDR3, as DNA: TGTGCCAGCAGTTACTCGGGGGGGATTCGGGAAAAACTGTTTTTT.

V usage is TRBV24-1 and J usage is TRBJ2-7; 9 bases agree with TRBD1. Trimming cost V 4 bases and J 3 bases; bases outside gene matches: 6. This CDR3 comprises 15 residues. Germline CDR1 and CDR2: KGHDR and SFDVKD. For the CDR3, the DNA is TGTGCCACCAGTGACCCTTCGACAGGGGGCTACGAGCAGTACTTC. This encodes CATSDPSTGGYEQYF.

This sequence joins TRBV28 and TRBJ1-2; D is undetermined. Germline CDR1 and CDR2: MDHEN and SYDVKM. Trimming pared 7 bases from V and 5 bases from J, leaving 11 bases between. This CDR3 has 12 residues. CDR3 in amino acids: CASTSVEYGYTF. In DNA, the CDR3 is TGTGCCAGCACCTCTGTGGAGTATGGCTACACCTTC.

The rearrangement joins TRBV5-1 to TRBJ1-1; weak D call: TRBD1 (5 bases). Trimming left V 1 base short and J 4 bases short, with 11 bases between. Germline V gives CDR1 SGHRS, CDR2 YFSETQ. There are 14 residues in the CDR3. The CDR3 region has the DNA TGCGCCAGCAGCTTGAGCGGGGGTGGCACTGAAGCTTTCTTT. It specifies CASSLSGGGTEAFF.

This rearrangement joins TRBV21-1 to TRBJ1-2; TRBD1 is the table's D call and was not checked against the DNA. TRBV21-1 is flagged as a pseudogene. The CDR3 runs to 14 residues. CDR3 residues: CASSITEANYGYTF. CDR3 nucleotides: TGTGCCAGCAGCATCACAGAAGCTAACTATGGCTACACCTTC.

V gene TRBV3-1 (or the pseudogene TRBV3-2) combines with J gene TRBJ1-1, with TRBD1 matching over 7 bases. The CDR3 runs to 14 residues. After removal of 6 bases from V and 2 bases from J, the junction contained 6 bases not matched to a gene. Germline V gene sequence: CDR1 LGHDT, CDR2 YNNKEL (reference sequence). The CDR3 here is CASRHDRVNTEAFF. The CDR3 nucleotides read TGTGCCAGCAGGCACGACAGGGTTAACACTGAAGCTTTCTTT.

The chain recombines TRBV4-1 with TRBJ1-6, with D maybe TRBD1 (6 bases). V was trimmed by 0 bases and J by 10 bases, leaving 16 bases between them. Germline CDR1 MGHRA, CDR2 YSYEKL. This CDR3 has 16 amino acids. CDR3 DNA: TGCGCCAGCAGCCAAGATATAGGACAGACCGGCTCACCCCTCCACTTT. It yields the protein CASSQDIGQTGSPLHF.